This T cell receptor (beta chain) came from a study of cytomegalovirus exposure and HLA in healthy donors. Amplification used 60 Vbeta primers and 13 Jbeta primers. The data were produced by immunoSEQ multiplex PCR, yet TCRdb's version contains in-frame clones alone and is incomplete. In the table there are some 190,000 clones, about 80% of which are singletons. For this clone: Its antigen is undetermined.

Overall study results and limits: Among the sequence variants, a highly shared cluster was likely an artifact of sequencing. A later analysis showed TCR association rates differing by HLA locus, peaking at DRB1 and lowest at HLA-C. Earlier analysis looked at TCR beta V segments, and most were productive about 87% or about 30% of the time.

The V and J ends lost 3 bases and 7 bases, in that order; junction bases with no gene match: 3. Germline V lookup: CDR1 SNHLY, CDR2 FYNNEI. This CDR3 region has 16 residues. Nominal health characterized the donors when sampled, though unrecorded immune exposures were likely. Source material: PBMCs. This TCR was recovered from a man aged 40-55 years in good health and CMV-seronegative. This chain links TRBV2 with TRBJ2-1, with 16 bases aligning to TRBD2. This CDR3 reads CASSEGLAGGENEQFF. CDR3 coding DNA: TGTGCCAGCAGTGAGGGACTAGCGGGAGGGGAGAATGAGCAGTTCTTC.